This TCR beta chain was retrieved from a study of shared clonotypes between healthy human individuals. General study results and limits: Rarefaction showed sorted-subset sequencing was incomplete despite large depth. A handful of donors had 5% to 6% of their naive CD4 clonotypes in common.

This CDR3 contains 12 residues. Trimming took 3 bases from V and 7 from J, leaving 6 bases between them. Germline lookup yields CDR1 SGHAT and CDR2 FQNNGV. Note on this clone: What it binds is not known.

This was a deep-level run. Method: immunoSEQ multiplex PCR; TCRdb's copy keeps in-frame clones and lacks some. The sample yields approximately 720,000 clones, about three quarters seen once. This receptor was identified in a woman under 40 in good health. This sequence joins TRBV11-2 and TRBJ2-2; no definite D call. Material: memory CD4+ T cells sorted from blood. The subset: CD45RA-negative fraction. For the CDR3, the DNA is TGTGCCAGCAGCTTCCAGGACGGGGAGCTGTTTTTT. This encodes CASSFQDGELFF.